This T cell receptor beta chain was identified in a study of early T cells in non-severe SARS-CoV-2 infection. As for the study in general: Sequencing targeted bulk RNA from unsorted whole blood, leaving chains unpaired.

With respect to this clonotype: A much larger clone lies one base from this, so it may be a read error.

The CDR3 runs 12 residues. Germline-derived CDR1 and CDR2 are SGHNT and YYREEE (reference sequence). TCRdb independently ran MiXCR on the 5' RACE reads; one entry per CDR3 protein. The sample includes roughly 40,000 distinct CDR3 sequences, around 4.5% of them seen just once. The TCR was taken from an adult who was a healthcare worker with PCR-confirmed SARS-CoV-2 infection or an uninfected control (not recorded which). The chain combines TRBV5-4 with TRBJ2-7, with 7 bases that match TRBD1. The sequenced material came from whole blood. The CDR3 sequence: CTSSEGAREQYF. The CDR3 DNA reads as TGTACCAGCAGTGAGGGGGCCCGGGAGCAGTACTTC.